These 14 T cell receptor beta chains came from one sample sequenced in a study of CD8+CD57+ T cells in acquired aplastic anemia. Investigators profiled TCR beta VDJ and CDR3 from genomic DNA template. MiXCR, run by TCRdb on the reads, gives a single entry per CDR3 protein. The table lists about 170,000 distinct CDR3 sequences, 55% to 75% of them singletons. Sample: sorted CD4+, CD8+, or CD8+CD57+ T cells (not recorded which) from PBMCs. Receptors were obtained from a human donor in good health.

The chain links TRBV2 to TRBJ1-1; D possibly corresponds to TRBD1 (6 bases). The CDR3 totals 14 residues. In germline, CDR1 is SNHLY, CDR2 FYNNEI. Trimming left V 6 bases short and J 5 bases short, with 16 bases between. The CDR3 is CASRLTGFGTEAFF. As DNA, the CDR3 is TGTGCCAGCAGGCTAACAGGGTTTGGAACTGAAGCTTTCTTT.

The V call is TRBV6-6, the J call TRBJ2-7; 7 bases are a match to TRBD2. Germline CDR1 and CDR2: MNHNY and SVGAGI (reference sequence). This CDR3 has 15 residues. V trimming: 0 bases; J trimming: 6 bases; junction bases outside the gene matches: 8. DNA of the CDR3: TGTGCCAGCAGTTACTCGACGAGCGGGGTTGGCGAGCAGTACTTC. It translates to CASSYSTSGVGEQYF.

The chain combines TRBV6-2 or TRBV6-3 with TRBJ2-6, with D tentatively TRBD1 (6 bases). V shed 2 bases and J shed 0 bases, with 8 bases lying between them. There are 16 residues in the CDR3. Germline loops: CDR1 MNHEY, CDR2 SVGEGT. The CDR3 DNA sequence: TGTGCCAGCAGTTACCAGGGGAGCTCTGGGGCCAACGTCCTGACTTTC. As protein: CASSYQGSSGANVLTF.

The V gene is TRBV2, the J gene TRBJ1-2, with D maybe TRBD1 (5 bases). The CDR3 is made up of 13 amino acids. V was clipped by 4 bases and J by 2 bases, with 8 bases between them. CDR1 is SNHLY, CDR2 FYNNEI, per germline. CDR3 loop: CASSGQTNYGYTF. CDR3 sequence (DNA): TGTGCCAGCAGTGGACAGACCAACTATGGCTACACCTTC. The full variable domain, rest sourced from reference TRBV2 and TRBJ1-2, is EPEVTQTPSHQVTQMGQEVILRCVPISNHLYFYWYRQILGQKVEFLVSFYNNEISEKSEIFDDQFSVERPDGSNFTLKIRSTKLEDSAMYFCASSGQTNYGYTFGSGTRLTVV.

The chain combines TRBV6-4 with TRBJ2-3; D unclear. CDR3 length: 13 amino acids. Trimming stripped 1 base from V and 0 bases from J, with 2 bases between. Germline loops: CDR1 MRHNA, CDR2 SNTAGT. CDR3: CASSDFSTDTQYF. Here the CDR3 DNA reads TGTGCCAGCAGTGACTTCAGCACAGATACGCAGTATTTT.

The chain combines TRBV20-1 with TRBJ2-3; TRBD2 matches 12 bases. The CDR3 consists of 17 residues. Germline V gives CDR1 DFQATT, CDR2 SNEGSKA (reference sequence). V was pared by 3 bases and J by 4 bases, with 11 bases of the junction left unmatched. The CDR3 sequence: CSASGILTSGRSDTQYF. DNA of the CDR3: TGCAGTGCTAGTGGGATACTAACTAGCGGGAGGTCAGATACGCAGTATTTT.

V gene TRBV20-1 combines with J gene TRBJ2-7; 10 nucleotides agree with TRBD1. Matching the DNA end better, TRBJ2-1 makes the J call doubtful. CDR1 and CDR2 (germline): DFQATT, SNEGSKA (reference sequence). There are 15 residues in the CDR3. This chain's CDR3 is CSADRGPGSYNEQFF. The CDR3 DNA is TGCAGTGCTGACAGGGGGCCCGGGTCGTACAATGAGCAGTTCTTC.

This chain links TRBV7-3 with TRBJ1-2; TRBD1 is a possible D gene (6 bases). Germline-derived CDR1 and CDR2 are SGHTA and FQGTGA. The CDR3 spans 12 residues. V was trimmed by 8 bases and J by 6 bases, leaving 13 bases between them. The CDR3 DNA reads as TGTGCCAGCGGGCGGGGGCAGGATGGCTACACCTTC. Translating it yields CASGRGQDGYTF.

The chain combines TRBV2 with TRBJ1-6; unclear D gene. This CDR3 region has 13 residues. The germline CDR1 and CDR2 sequences are SNHLY and FYNNEI. Trimming took off 2 bases at V and 11 bases at J, with 10 bases between the two ends. CDR3 bases: TGTGCCAGCAGTGAATCCATTTATGCACCCCTCCACTTT. It is translated as CASSESIYAPLHF. The whole variable domain, filled in from reference TRBV2 and TRBJ1-6, reads EPEVTQTPSHQVTQMGQEVILRCVPISNHLYFYWYRQILGQKVEFLVSFYNNEISEKSEIFDDQFSVERPDGSNFTLKIRSTKLEDSAMYFCASSESIYAPLHFGNGTRLTVT.

The V call is TRBV29-1, the J call TRBJ1-2, with D perhaps TRBD1 (6 bases). The length of the CDR3 is 14 residues. V lost 4 bases to trimming and J lost 3 bases, with 15 bases between them. The V gene's germline CDR1 is SQVTM and CDR2 ANQGSEA. This chain's CDR3 is CSVVGGAADYGYTF. DNA of the CDR3: TGCAGCGTTGTGGGGGGCGCGGCTGACTATGGCTACACCTTC. Full variable domain (remainder filled in from reference TRBV29-1 and TRBJ1-2): SAVISQKPSRDICQRGTSLTIQCQVDSQVTMMFWYRQQPGQSLTLIATANQGSEATYESGFVIDKFPISRPNLTFSTLTVSNMSPEDSSIYLCSVVGGAADYGYTFGSGTRLTVV.

The rearrangement uses TRBV20-1 and TRBJ2-7, with 10 bases fitting TRBD2. The CDR3 is made up of 15 amino acids. J gave up 3 bases and V 0 bases, and 5 bases lay outside the gene matches. The germline CDR1 and CDR2 sequences are DFQATT and SNEGSKA (reference sequence). CDR3 sequence: CSARDVAGGYYEQYF. As DNA, the CDR3 is TGCAGTGCTAGAGACGTAGCGGGAGGATACTACGAGCAGTACTTC.

V usage is TRBV10-3 and J usage is TRBJ2-1; 8 bases map to TRBD2. V lost 2 bases to trimming and J lost 0 bases; unmatched junction nucleotides: 15. The CDR3 runs 20 residues. Germline V CDR1 and CDR2: ENHRY, SYGVKD. The CDR3 DNA is TGTGCCATCAGTGAGGGAACTAGCGGCCCTCAACGGAGCTCCTACAATGAGCAGTTCTTC. It codes for CAISEGTSGPQRSSYNEQFF.

J is TRBJ1-2 and V is TRBV20-1; D may be TRBD1 (5 bases). CDR1 is DFQATT, CDR2 SNEGSKA, per germline (reference sequence). This CDR3 spans 16 amino acids. The CDR3 is CSLARQRIRANYGYTF. The CDR3 DNA follows: TGCAGCCTGGCCCGACAGCGGATACGGGCTAACTATGGCTACACCTTC.

This clonotype was seen only a few times. This chain joins TRBV27 and TRBJ1-1; a possible D gene is TRBD1 (6 bases). Trimming cost V 9 bases and J 1 base, with 18 bases left between them. The germline V gene encodes CDR1 MNHEY and CDR2 SMNVEV (reference sequence). This CDR3 has 15 residues. CDR3: CARVEGGITNTEAFF. Here the CDR3 DNA reads TGTGCCAGAGTTGAGGGGGGCATCACGAACACTGAAGCTTTCTTT.